This TCR beta chain is from a study of shared clonotypes between healthy human individuals. Repertoires were generated with immunoSEQ multiplex PCR, while TCRdb's copy carries only in-frame clones and drops some. In the table there are over a million clones, roughly 96% of which are singletons. J gave up 5 bases and V 3 bases, and 16 bases lay outside the gene matches. Germline CDR1 and CDR2: MNHEY and SMNVEV (reference sequence). This CDR3 is built from 19 residues. Input material: naive CD4+ T cells sorted from blood. Noted subset: CD45RA+ positively selected. The TCR comes from a man aged 30 to 45 in good health. This rearrangement joins TRBV27 to TRBJ2-2; 9 nucleotides line up with TRBD2. The CDR3 loop reads CASSFLGVAGVLGTGELFF. As DNA, the CDR3 is TGTGCCAGCAGTTTCCTGGGGGTAGCGGGAGTCTTAGGAACCGGGGAGCTGTTTTTT.